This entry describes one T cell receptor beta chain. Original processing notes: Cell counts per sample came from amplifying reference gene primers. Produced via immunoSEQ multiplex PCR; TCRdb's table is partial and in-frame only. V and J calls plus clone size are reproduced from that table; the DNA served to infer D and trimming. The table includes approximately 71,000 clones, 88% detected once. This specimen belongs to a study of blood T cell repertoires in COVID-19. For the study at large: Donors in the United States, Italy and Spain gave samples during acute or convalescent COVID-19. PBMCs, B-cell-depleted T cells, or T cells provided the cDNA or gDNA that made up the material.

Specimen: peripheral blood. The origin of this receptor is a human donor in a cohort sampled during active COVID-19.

The CDR3 DNA is TGTGCCAGCAGTTTACCCGGGACAGGTTCGGGAGAGCAGTACTTC. Residues: CASSLPGTGSGEQYF. The V gene is TRBV27, the J gene TRBJ2-7, with 8 bases lining up with TRBD1. The ends lost 2 bases at V and 7 bases at J; junction bases unmatched: 10. The CDR3 spans 15 residues. Germline V lookup: CDR1 MNHEY, CDR2 SMNVEV (reference sequence).